The 2 T cell receptor beta chains given below trace back to one sample, sequenced in a study of neurological immune-mediated disorders. TCRdb called the 5' RACE reads again in MiXCR, with one record for every CDR3 protein. The data show 59,000 or so distinct CDR3 sequences, about 13% seen once. Sequenced input: PBMCs. The receptors were gathered from a woman between 55 and 75 years old with HTLV-1-associated myelopathy (HAM/TSP).

This clonotype was recorded a few times. The rearrangement uses TRBV5-1 and TRBJ1-1; D is unclear. The CDR3 has 16 amino acids. Germline V lookup: CDR1 SGHRS, CDR2 YFSETQ. Trimming took off 4 bases at V and 0 bases at J, with 16 bases between the two ends. CDR3 DNA: TGCGCCAGCAGCCTTGACGGAGGGATTATGAACACTGAAGCTTTCTTT. This encodes CASSLDGGIMNTEAFF. Together with reference TRBV5-1 and TRBJ1-1, the CDR3 gives the full variable domain: KAGVTQTPRYLIKTRGQQVTLSCSPISGHRSVSWYQQTPGQGLQFLFEYFSETQRNKGNFPGRFSGRQFSNSRSEMNVSTLELGDSALYLCASSLDGGIMNTEAFFGQGTRLTVV.

This clonotype was observed at least ten times. The V and J genes are TRBV7-2 and TRBJ2-3; 9 nucleotides agree with TRBD1. The CDR3 loop spans 15 amino acids. After removal of 5 bases from V and 4 bases from J, the junction contained 7 bases not matched to a gene. CDR1 and CDR2 (germline): SGHTA, FQGNSA. This CDR3 is CASSTQGAGADTQYF. CDR3 nucleotide sequence: TGTGCCAGCAGCACACAGGGGGCCGGGGCAGATACGCAGTATTTT.